This T cell receptor beta chain was observed in a study of identical twins. TCRdb re-derived calls from the 5' RACE reads in MiXCR, one entry per CDR3 protein. The profile shows hundreds of thousands of distinct CDR3 sequences, more than 9% of them singletons. In germline, CDR1 is SGHRS, CDR2 YFSETQ. The CDR3 consists of 15 residues. These data were likewise used in another study, on yellow fever vaccine responses in identical twins.

The V gene is TRBV5-1, the J gene TRBJ2-1; 11 nucleotides align to TRBD1. The J call may be in error: the DNA end matches TRBJ2-7 better. The receptor was derived from a woman aged 18-35 years in good health. Sequencing used PBMCs. The DNA for the CDR3 is TGCGCCAGCAGCCCCGGGACAGGGGGGTACAATGAGCAGTACTTC. Translated, it gives CASSPGTGGYNEQYF.